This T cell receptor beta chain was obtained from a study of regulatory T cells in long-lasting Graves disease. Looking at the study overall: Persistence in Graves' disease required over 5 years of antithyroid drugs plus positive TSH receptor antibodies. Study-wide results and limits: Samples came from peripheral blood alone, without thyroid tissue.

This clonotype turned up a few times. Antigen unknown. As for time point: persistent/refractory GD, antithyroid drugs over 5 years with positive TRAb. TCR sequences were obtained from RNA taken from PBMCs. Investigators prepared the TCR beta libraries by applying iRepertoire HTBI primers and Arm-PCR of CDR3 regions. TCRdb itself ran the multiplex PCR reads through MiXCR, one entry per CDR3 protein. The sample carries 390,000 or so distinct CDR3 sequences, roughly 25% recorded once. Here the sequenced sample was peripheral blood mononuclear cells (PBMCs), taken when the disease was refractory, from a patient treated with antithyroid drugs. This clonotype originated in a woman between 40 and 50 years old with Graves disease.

The CDR3: CACKGQADTQYF. CDR3 nucleotide sequence: TGTGCCTGCAAGGGGCAAGCGGATACGCAGTATTTT. This chain uses TRBV24-1 with TRBJ2-3; D possibly corresponds to TRBD1 (5 bases). V dropped 12 bases and J dropped 6 bases, with 15 bases sitting between them. This CDR3 comprises 12 residues. CDR1 is KGHDR and CDR2 is SFDVKD in the germline V gene.